The entry below gives a single TCR beta chain sequence along with its context. What it recognizes is unknown. In germline, CDR1 is MNHEY, CDR2 SVGAGI. The V segment lost 7 bases and the J segment 2 bases; nucleotides outside the gene matches: 6. This CDR3 has 14 residues. In TCRdb, the RACE reads were re-called with MiXCR into one record per CDR3 protein. Of roughly 84,000 distinct CDR3 sequences in the sample, under 11% were seen once. This sample is drawn from a study of human T cells and chemical hapten exposure. Study-wide findings and caveats: Controls formed significantly fewer large CDR3 similarity clusters than expanded TCRs did.

Noted time point: patch test 2, 6 weeks after DPC sensitization. Treatment described: therapeutic diphenylcyclopropenone sensitization with weekly scalp DPC. The receptor comes from a woman between 50 and 59 years old with alopecia areata. Some clones in this sample may be carry-over from other donors' samples. The chain combines TRBV6-5 with TRBJ2-7; 9 bases map to TRBD1. The specimen was whole blood, collected in connection with sensitization to the hapten diphenylcyclopropenone (DPC). CDR3 region: CASTSTGGAYEQYF. The CDR3 region has the DNA TGTGCCAGCACGTCGACAGGGGGGGCCTACGAGCAGTACTTC.